This TCR beta chain was retrieved from a study of cytomegalovirus exposure and HLA in healthy donors. Whole-study findings and limits: Among TCR sequences, most were rare, though some public TCRs appeared in many donors.

The PCR used 60 Vbeta and 13 Jbeta primers. Generated by immunoSEQ multiplex PCR, the TCRdb table keeps only in-frame clones and is missing some. The sample carries 150,000 to 200,000 clones, approximately 86% recorded once. Per germline, CDR1 SGHTA and CDR2 FQGNSA. V lost 3 bases to trimming and J lost 0 bases, with 11 bases between them. The CDR3 spans 15 residues. About this clone itself: What it recognizes is unknown.

V is TRBV7-2 and J is TRBJ2-5, with D possibly being TRBD1 (6 bases). Sequencing was done on a sample of PBMCs. The clonotype was recovered from a woman between 18 and 29 years old in good health and CMV-seronegative. CDR3 nucleotides: TGTGCCAGCAGCTTTGGGGGCCGGTACCAAGAGACCCAGTACTTC. Protein sequence: CASSFGGRYQETQYF. Variable domain in full (rest from reference TRBV7-2 and TRBJ2-5): GAGVSQSPSNKVTEKGKDVELRCDPISGHTALYWYRQSLGQGLEFLIYFQGNSAPDKSGLPSDRFSAERTGGSVSTLTIQRTQQEDSAVYLCASSFGGRYQETQYFGPGTRLLVL.